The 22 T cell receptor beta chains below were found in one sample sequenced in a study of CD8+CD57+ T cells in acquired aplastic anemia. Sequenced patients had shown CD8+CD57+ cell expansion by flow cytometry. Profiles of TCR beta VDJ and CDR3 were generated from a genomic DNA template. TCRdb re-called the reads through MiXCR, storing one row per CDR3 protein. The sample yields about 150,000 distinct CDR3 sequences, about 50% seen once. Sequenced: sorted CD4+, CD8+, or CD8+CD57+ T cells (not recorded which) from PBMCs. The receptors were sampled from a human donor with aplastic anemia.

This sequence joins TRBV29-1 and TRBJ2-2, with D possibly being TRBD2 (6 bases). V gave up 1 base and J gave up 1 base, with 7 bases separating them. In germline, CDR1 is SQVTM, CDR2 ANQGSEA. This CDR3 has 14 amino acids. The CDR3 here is CSVEGLVNTGELFF. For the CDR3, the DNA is TGCAGCGTTGAAGGACTAGTGAACACCGGGGAGCTGTTTTTT.

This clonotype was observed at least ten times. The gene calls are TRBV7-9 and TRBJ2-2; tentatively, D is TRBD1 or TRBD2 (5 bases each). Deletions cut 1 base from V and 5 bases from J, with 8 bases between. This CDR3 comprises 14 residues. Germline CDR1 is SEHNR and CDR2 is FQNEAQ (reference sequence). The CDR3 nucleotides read TGTGCCAGCAGCTTAGGGGGACGGACCGGGGAGCTGTTTTTT. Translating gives CASSLGGRTGELFF.

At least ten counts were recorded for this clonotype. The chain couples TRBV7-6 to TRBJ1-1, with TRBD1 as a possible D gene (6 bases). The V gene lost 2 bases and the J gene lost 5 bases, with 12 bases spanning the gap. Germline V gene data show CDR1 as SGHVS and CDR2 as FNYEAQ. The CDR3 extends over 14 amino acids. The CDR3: CASSLNRVGTEAFF. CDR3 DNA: TGTGCCAGCAGCTTAAACAGGGTAGGAACTGAAGCTTTCTTT.

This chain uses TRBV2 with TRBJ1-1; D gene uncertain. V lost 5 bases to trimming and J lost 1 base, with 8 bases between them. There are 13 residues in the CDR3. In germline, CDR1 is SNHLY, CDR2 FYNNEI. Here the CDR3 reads CASSTGPNTEAFF. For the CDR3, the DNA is TGTGCCAGCAGTACCGGGCCGAACACTGAAGCTTTCTTT.

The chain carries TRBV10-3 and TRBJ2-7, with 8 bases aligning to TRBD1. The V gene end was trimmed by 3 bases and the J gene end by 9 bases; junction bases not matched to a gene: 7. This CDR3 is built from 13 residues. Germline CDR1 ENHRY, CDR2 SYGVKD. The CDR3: CAISDRQGARQYF. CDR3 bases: TGTGCCATCAGTGATCGGCAGGGGGCCAGGCAGTACTTC.

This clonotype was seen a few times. The CDR3 bases are TGTGCCAGCAGCTCATTTCTCCTTATACTAGCGGGAGGGAATGAGTACACAGATACGCAGTATTTT. As protein: CASSSFLLILAGGNEYTDTQYF. This chain joins TRBV5-5 and TRBJ2-3; 13 bases fit TRBD2. V lost 3 bases and J lost 2; bases outside the gene matches: 21. The CDR3 loop spans 22 amino acids. Germline V gene sequence: CDR1 SGHKS, CDR2 YYEKEE (reference sequence).

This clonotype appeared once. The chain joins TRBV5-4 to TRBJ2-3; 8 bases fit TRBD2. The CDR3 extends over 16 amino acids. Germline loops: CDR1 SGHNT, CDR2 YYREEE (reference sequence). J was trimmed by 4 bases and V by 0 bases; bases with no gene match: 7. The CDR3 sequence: CASSLGASGSADTQYF. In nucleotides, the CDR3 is TGTGCCAGCAGCTTGGGGGCTAGCGGGTCCGCAGATACGCAGTATTTT.

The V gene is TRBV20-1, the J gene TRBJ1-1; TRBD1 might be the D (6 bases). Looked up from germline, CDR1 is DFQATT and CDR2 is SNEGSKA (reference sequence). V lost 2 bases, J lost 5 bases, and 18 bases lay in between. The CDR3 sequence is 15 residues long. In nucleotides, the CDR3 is TGCAGTGCTAGAATGGCTAAGGGGGATCGGACTGAAGCTTTCTTT. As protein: CSARMAKGDRTEAFF.

The CDR3 DNA reads TGCAGTGCTAGAGACCTAAGCGGGAGAGGGTTCAATGAGCAGTTCTTC. Translating gives CSARDLSGRGFNEQFF. This chain joins TRBV20-1 and TRBJ2-1, with 8 positions matching TRBD2. This CDR3 region has 16 residues. Germline CDR1 and CDR2: DFQATT and SNEGSKA (reference sequence). Trimming cost V 0 bases and J 6 bases; bases outside gene matches: 10.

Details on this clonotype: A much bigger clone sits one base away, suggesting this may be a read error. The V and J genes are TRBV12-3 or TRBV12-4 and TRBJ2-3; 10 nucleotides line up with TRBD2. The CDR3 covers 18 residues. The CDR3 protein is CSSSPPPTSGASTDTQYF. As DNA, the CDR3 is TGTTCCAGCAGTCCTCCCCCCACTAGCGGGGCTAGCACAGATACGCAGTATTTT.

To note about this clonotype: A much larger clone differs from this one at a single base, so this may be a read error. The CDR3 DNA follows: TGTGCCAGCCGGCTAGCCCAGGAGCAGCTCTTC. It is translated as CASRLAQEQLF. V is TRBV2 and J is TRBJ2-1; D possibly corresponds to TRBD2 (5 bases). The germline V gene encodes CDR1 SNHLY and CDR2 FYNNEI. CDR3 length: 11 residues.

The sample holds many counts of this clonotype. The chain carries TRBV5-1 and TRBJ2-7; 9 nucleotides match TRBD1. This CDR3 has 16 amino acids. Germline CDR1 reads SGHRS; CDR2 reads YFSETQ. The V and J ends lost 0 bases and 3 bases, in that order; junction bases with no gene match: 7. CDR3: CASSLGGQGIIYEQYF. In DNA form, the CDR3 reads TGCGCCAGCAGCTTGGGGGGACAGGGTATTATCTACGAGCAGTACTTC.

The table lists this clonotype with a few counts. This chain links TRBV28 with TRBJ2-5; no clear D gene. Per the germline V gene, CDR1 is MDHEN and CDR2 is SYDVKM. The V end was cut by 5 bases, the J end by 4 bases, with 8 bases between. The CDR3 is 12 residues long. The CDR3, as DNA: TGTGCCAGCAGTCCCTTAAGAGAGACCCAGTACTTC. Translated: CASSPLRETQYF.

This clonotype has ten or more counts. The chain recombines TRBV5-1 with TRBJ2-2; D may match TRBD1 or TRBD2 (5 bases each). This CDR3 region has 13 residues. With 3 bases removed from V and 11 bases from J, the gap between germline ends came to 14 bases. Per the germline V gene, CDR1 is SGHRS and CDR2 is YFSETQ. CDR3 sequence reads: CASSSGLPTELFF. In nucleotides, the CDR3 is TGCGCCAGCAGCTCGGGGCTTCCGACAGAGCTGTTTTTT. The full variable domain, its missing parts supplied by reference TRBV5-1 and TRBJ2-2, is KAGVTQTPRYLIKTRGQQVTLSCSPISGHRSVSWYQQTPGQGLQFLFEYFSETQRNKGNFPGRFSGRQFSNSRSEMNVSTLELGDSALYLCASSSGLPTELFFGEGSRLTVL.

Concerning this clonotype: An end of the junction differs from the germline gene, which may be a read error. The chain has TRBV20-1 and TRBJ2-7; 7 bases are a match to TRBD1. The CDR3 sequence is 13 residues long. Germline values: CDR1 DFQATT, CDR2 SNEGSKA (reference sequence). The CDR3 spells CSAKGTAFYEQYF. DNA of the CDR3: TGCAGCGCTAAGGGGACAGCGTTCTACGAGCAGTACTTC.

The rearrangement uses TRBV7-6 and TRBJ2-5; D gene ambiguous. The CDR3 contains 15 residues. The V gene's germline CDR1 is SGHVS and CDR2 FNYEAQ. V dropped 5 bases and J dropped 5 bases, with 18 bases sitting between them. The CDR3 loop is CASSPRGPLKETQYF. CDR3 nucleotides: TGTGCCAGCAGCCCCCGTGGGCCCCTGAAGGAGACCCAGTACTTC.

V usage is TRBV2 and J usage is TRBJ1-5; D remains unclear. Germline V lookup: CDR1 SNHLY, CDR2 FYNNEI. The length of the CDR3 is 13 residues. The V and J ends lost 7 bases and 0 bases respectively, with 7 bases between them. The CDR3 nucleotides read TGTGCCAGCAATGAGGATAGCAATCAGCCCCAGCATTTT. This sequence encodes CASNEDSNQPQHF.

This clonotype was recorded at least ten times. This CDR3 reads CASSQAGGSAYEQYF. In DNA form, the CDR3 reads TGCGCCAGCAGCCAAGCGGGAGGGTCGGCCTACGAGCAGTACTTC. V gene TRBV4-3 combines with J gene TRBJ2-7; 8 bases agree with TRBD2. The CDR3 contains 15 residues. The germline CDR1 and CDR2 sequences are LGHNA and YSLEER. Losses at the gene ends were 1 base for V and 2 bases for J; bases not matched to a gene: 4.

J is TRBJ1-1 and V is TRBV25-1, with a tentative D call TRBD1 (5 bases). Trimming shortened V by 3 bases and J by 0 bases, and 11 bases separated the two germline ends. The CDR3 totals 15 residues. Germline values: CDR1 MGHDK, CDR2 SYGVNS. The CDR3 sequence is CASSEAGNLNTEAFF. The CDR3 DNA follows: TGTGCCAGCAGTGAGGCAGGGAACCTGAACACTGAAGCTTTCTTT.

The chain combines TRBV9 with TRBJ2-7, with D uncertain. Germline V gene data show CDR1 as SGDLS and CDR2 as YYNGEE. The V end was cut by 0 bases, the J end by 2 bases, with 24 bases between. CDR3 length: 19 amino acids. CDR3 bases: TGTGCCAGCAGCGTAGGTTTTATGGACCCCGAACAGAACCCCTACGAGCAGTACTTC. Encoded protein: CASSVGFMDPEQNPYEQYF. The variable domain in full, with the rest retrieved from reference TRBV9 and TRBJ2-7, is DSGVTQTPKHLITATGQRVTLRCSPRSGDLSVYWYQQSLDQGLQFLIQYYNGEERAKGNILERFSAQQFPDLHSELNLSSLELGDSALYFCASSVGFMDPEQNPYEQYFGPGTRLTVT.

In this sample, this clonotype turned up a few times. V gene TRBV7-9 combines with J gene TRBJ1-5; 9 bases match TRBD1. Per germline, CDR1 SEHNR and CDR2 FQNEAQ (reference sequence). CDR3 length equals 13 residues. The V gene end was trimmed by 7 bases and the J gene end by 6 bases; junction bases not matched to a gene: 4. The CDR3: CASTPTGGQPQHF. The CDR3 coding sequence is TGTGCCAGCACCCCGACAGGGGGTCAGCCCCAGCATTTT.

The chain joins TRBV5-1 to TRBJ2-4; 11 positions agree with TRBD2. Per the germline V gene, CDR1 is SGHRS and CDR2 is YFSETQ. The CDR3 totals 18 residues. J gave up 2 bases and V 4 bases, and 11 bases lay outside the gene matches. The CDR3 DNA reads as TGCGCCAGCAGCACCGGGACTAGCGGAGTGGAATCCAAAAACATTCAGTACTTC. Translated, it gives CASSTGTSGVESKNIQYF.